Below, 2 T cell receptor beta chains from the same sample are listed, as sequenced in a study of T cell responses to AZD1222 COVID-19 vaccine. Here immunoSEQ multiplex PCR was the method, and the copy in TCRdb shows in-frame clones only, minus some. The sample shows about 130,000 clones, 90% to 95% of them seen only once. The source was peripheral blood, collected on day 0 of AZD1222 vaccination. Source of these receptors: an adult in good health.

The CDR3 DNA is TGCGCCAGCAGCCAATTGGGGACAGGGGTCGAAAAACTGTTTTTT. Translated: CASSQLGTGVEKLFF. The chain uses TRBV4-3 and TRBJ1-4, with TRBD1 matching over 10 bases. The junction had 5 bases not matched to a gene; V was cut back by 2 bases and J by 8 bases. CDR3 length equals 15 residues. Germline CDR1 is LGHNA and CDR2 is YSLEER.

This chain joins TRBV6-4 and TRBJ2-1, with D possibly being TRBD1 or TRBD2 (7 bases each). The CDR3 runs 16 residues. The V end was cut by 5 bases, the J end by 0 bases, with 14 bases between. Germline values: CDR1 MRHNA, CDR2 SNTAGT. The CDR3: CASSPSGGGSYNEQFF. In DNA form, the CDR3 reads TGTGCCAGCAGTCCCTCAGGGGGGGGCTCCTACAATGAGCAGTTCTTC.